Each of the 4 T cell receptor beta chains below was sequenced from the same sample in a study of neoadjuvant anti-PD-1 for oral cavity cancer. This table comes from immunoSEQ multiplex PCR, and its TCRdb copy is limited to in-frame clones, with some not included. The sample includes over 80,000 clones, 70% to 85% of them seen just once. Source: PBMCs, taken before nivolumab (anti-PD-1) treatment. The receptors stem from a person between 40 and 80 years old with oral cavity squamous cell carcinoma.

The chain couples TRBV5-4 to TRBJ1-3, with D uncertain. The V and J ends lost 0 bases and 1 base respectively, with 2 bases between them. The CDR3 extends over 13 amino acids. Per germline, CDR1 SGHNT and CDR2 YYREEE (reference sequence). The CDR3 reads CASSLGSGNTIYF. CDR3 coding DNA: TGTGCCAGCAGCTTGGGTTCTGGAAACACCATATATTTT.

V is TRBV6-5 and J is TRBJ1-4, with no clear D. CDR1 is MNHEY, CDR2 SVGAGI, per germline. CDR3 length: 14 residues. Trimming took off 5 bases at V and 7 bases at J, with 14 bases between the two ends. CDR3 DNA sequence: TGTGCCAGCAGTCCGGACGTCTCGCGTGAAAAACTGTTTTTT. This sequence encodes CASSPDVSREKLFF.

The chain recombines TRBV11-2 with TRBJ2-2; TRBD1 might be the D (5 bases). V was trimmed by 2 bases and J by 5 bases, leaving 12 bases between them. Per germline, CDR1 SGHAT and CDR2 FQNNGV. The CDR3 is made up of 15 amino acids. The CDR3 region is CASSLSSQVTGELFF. In DNA form, the CDR3 reads TGTGCCAGCAGCTTATCCTCACAGGTGACCGGGGAGCTGTTTTTT.

The V gene is TRBV9, the J gene TRBJ2-2; TRBD1 is a possible D gene (5 bases). The CDR3 length is 15 residues. CDR1 and CDR2 (germline): SGDLS, YYNGEE. Trimming cost V 1 base and J 1 base, with 8 bases left between them. The CDR3 is CASSVTTENTGELFF. DNA of the CDR3: TGTGCCAGCAGCGTAACGACAGAGAACACCGGGGAGCTGTTTTTT. Full variable domain (rest looked up from reference TRBV9 and TRBJ2-2): DSGVTQTPKHLITATGQRVTLRCSPRSGDLSVYWYQQSLDQGLQFLIQYYNGEERAKGNILERFSAQQFPDLHSELNLSSLELGDSALYFCASSVTTENTGELFFGEGSRLTVL.